This TCR beta chain was obtained from a study of blood T cell repertoires in COVID-19. Overall study context: T cells, B-cell-depleted T cells, or PBMCs provided the cDNA or gDNA that served as material.

Original processing methods: From reference gene primer amplification, estimates of nucleated cell counts were derived. Clones were sequenced by immunoSEQ multiplex PCR, and TCRdb holds only the in-frame ones, with some missing. That table furnishes V, J and clone size, whereas the DNA furnished D and trimming. The profile shows roughly 410,000 clones, 70% to 90% of them singletons. In this sample, this clone turned up a few times. Deletions cut 4 bases from V and 4 bases from J, with 20 bases between. The CDR3 extends over 17 amino acids. Germline lookup yields CDR1 SGHDT and CDR2 YYEEEE. The TCR was taken from a man aged 40-49 years with acute or convalescent COVID-19. The sample was peripheral blood. The chain employs TRBV5-6 and TRBJ2-2; TRBD2 is a possible D gene (5 bases). CDR3 residues: CASSHLLARAGTGELFF. CDR3 nucleotides: TGTGCCAGCAGCCACCTGTTGGCCCGGGCGGGCACCGGGGAGCTGTTTTTT.